The 11 T cell receptor beta chains reported below all come from one sample, sequenced in a study of T cells in Graves' hyperthyroidism and ophthalmopathy. RNA transcripts were the template for amplifying TCR beta CDR3 regions. The TCR CDR3 was amplified in a first-round RT-PCR using the HTBI primer set. TCRdb processed the multiplex PCR reads anew with MiXCR; each CDR3 protein has one entry. The sample contains roughly 740,000 distinct CDR3 sequences, around 15% of which appear only once. The source material was blood. These receptors were collected from a man aged 18 to 29 with Graves' hyperthyroidism.

This clonotype was detected ten times or more. V and J are TRBV28 and TRBJ2-1; tentatively, D is TRBD2 (5 bases). This CDR3 has 16 amino acids. Trimming pared 8 bases from V and 0 bases from J, leaving 17 bases between. Per the germline V gene, CDR1 is MDHEN and CDR2 is SYDVKM. The CDR3 coding sequence is TGTGCCAGCGGAATAGGGAGCCTCGTCTCCTACAATGAGCAGTTCTTC. Amino acid sequence: CASGIGSLVSYNEQFF. Combining the CDR3 with reference TRBV28 and TRBJ2-1 gives the whole variable domain DVKVTQSSRYLVKRTGEKVFLECVQDMDHENMFWYRQDPGLGLRLIYFSYDVKMKEKGDIPEGYSVSREKKERFSLILESASTNQTSMYLCASGIGSLVSYNEQFFGPGTRLTVL.

The table lists this clonotype with many counts. This chain joins TRBV12-5 and TRBJ2-7; TRBD1 aligns across 8 bases. Losses at the gene ends were 0 bases for V and 3 bases for J; bases not matched to a gene: 4. Germline V gives CDR1 LGHNT, CDR2 FRNRAP. The CDR3 has 15 residues. The CDR3 DNA sequence: TGTGCTAGTGGTTTGGTTGGAGGACAGGGCTACGAGCAGTACTTC. Its translation: CASGLVGGQGYEQYF.

This clonotype was picked up many times. V is TRBV6-1 and J is TRBJ2-3; tentative D call: TRBD2 (6 bases). Germline CDR1 reads MNHNS; CDR2 reads SASEGT. The V end lost 4 bases, the J end lost 4 bases, and 15 bases lay between the germline ends. This CDR3 comprises 15 residues. The CDR3 DNA sequence: TGTGCCAGCAGTGGGACCACGGGAGCCGCAGATACGCAGTATTTT. As protein: CASSGTTGAADTQYF.

CDR3 residues: CASSGDTSSYNEQFF. CDR3 coding DNA: TGCGCCAGCAGCGGGGACACGAGCTCCTACAATGAGCAGTTCTTC. V usage is TRBV5-1 and J usage is TRBJ2-1; possible D gene TRBD1, 6 bases. CDR1 and CDR2 (germline): SGHRS, YFSETQ. There are 15 residues in the CDR3. Trimming left V 4 bases short and J 0 bases short, with 11 bases between.

This clonotype was detected a few times. The chain recombines TRBV28 with TRBJ1-6; tentative D call: TRBD1 (6 bases). The CDR3 runs to 16 residues. V dropped 2 bases and J dropped 8 bases, with 16 bases sitting between them. The germline CDR1 and CDR2 sequences are MDHEN and SYDVKM. The CDR3 loop reads CASSLNGGEIYSPLHF. The DNA for the CDR3 is TGTGCCAGCAGTTTAAATGGGGGCGAGATTTATTCACCCCTCCACTTT.

The chain joins TRBV6-2 or TRBV6-3 to TRBJ2-1; D ambiguous. The V end was cut by 2 bases, the J end by 2 bases, with 19 bases between. The CDR3 runs 18 residues. CDR1 MNHEY and CDR2 SVGEGT come from the germline V gene. The CDR3 region has the DNA TGTGCCAGCAGTTACACCGACGCATCTAGTTACACCTACAATGAGCAGTTCTTC. It specifies CASSYTDASSYTYNEQFF.

This clonotype was recorded at least ten times. This chain joins TRBV12-3 or TRBV12-4 and TRBJ2-7; TRBD1 aligns across 8 bases. V trimming: 6 bases; J trimming: 8 bases; junction bases outside the gene matches: 6. The CDR3 has 12 amino acids. The CDR3 region has the DNA TGTGCCAGCAGCTCTCAGGGGGCCCAGCAGTACTTC. Translated: CASSSQGAQQYF.

This sequence joins TRBV11-3 and TRBJ2-7; 10 nucleotides agree with TRBD1. Germline assignment: CDR1 SGHNT and CDR2 YENEEA. Losses at the gene ends were 5 bases for V and 3 bases for J; bases not matched to a gene: 4. There are 14 residues in the CDR3. Here the CDR3 DNA reads TGTGCCAGCAGCGCCCGGGACAGGGGCTACGAGCAGTACTTC. It specifies CASSARDRGYEQYF. The full variable domain, completed using reference TRBV11-3 and TRBJ2-7, is EAGVVQSPRYKIIEKKQPVAFWCNPISGHNTLYWYLQNLGQGPELLIRYENEEAVDDSQLPKDRFSAERLKGVDSTLKIQPAELGDSAVYLCASSARDRGYEQYFGPGTRLTVT.

This clonotype showed up just a few times. The gene calls are TRBV4-3 and TRBJ2-1, with TRBD2 matching over 14 bases. Trimming cost V 3 bases and J 8 bases; bases outside gene matches: 6. The CDR3 consists of 16 residues. Germline CDR1 reads LGHNA; CDR2 reads YSLEER. The CDR3 loop is CASSQPGLAGVDEQFF. CDR3 bases: TGCGCCAGCAGCCAGCCGGGACTAGCGGGAGTCGATGAGCAGTTCTTC.

This clonotype was seen repeatedly, ten times or more. The chain links TRBV30 to TRBJ2-5, with D hard to call. The CDR3 runs to 12 residues. Germline CDR1 reads GTSNPN; CDR2 reads SVGIG (reference sequence). V lost 5 bases and J lost 5, with 12 bases in between. CDR3 amino acids: CAWGTARETQYF. The CDR3 bases are TGTGCCTGGGGTACGGCTCGGGAGACCCAGTACTTC.

The table lists this clonotype with a few counts. J is TRBJ1-2 and V is TRBV2, with a tentative D call TRBD1 (5 bases). Trimming took 1 base from V and 8 from J, leaving 11 bases between them. This CDR3 contains 13 residues. CDR1 is SNHLY and CDR2 is FYNNEI in the germline V gene. Here the CDR3 DNA reads TGTGCCAGCAGTGAAGGGGGGATGGGCGGCTACACCTTC. Its translation: CASSEGGMGGYTF.